This T cell receptor (beta chain) comes out of a study of shared clonotypes between healthy human individuals. Study at large: The plates for each donor numbered three CD4 naive, three CD4 memory, two CD8 naive and one CD8 memory.

The method was immunoSEQ multiplex PCR; TCRdb's version includes in-frame clones alone and lacks a portion of them. The sample consists of about 2.4 million clones, around nine tenths of them appearing once. General study findings and limits: Larger richness was generally estimated for naive than memory subsets.

Worth noting for this clone: Its specificity is not known. This sample also contains other DNA sequences that code for the same CDR3.

The sample taken for sequencing was naive CD4+ T cells sorted from blood. Subset indicated: CD45RA+ positively selected. This sequence was found in a man younger than 30 in good health.

The CDR3 loop reads CAWSENEKLFF. The CDR3 DNA follows: TGTGCCTGGAGCGAAAATGAAAAACTGTTTTTT. This rearrangement joins TRBV30 to TRBJ1-4, with unresolved D. Germline loops: CDR1 GTSNPN, CDR2 SVGIG (reference sequence). The CDR3 runs 11 residues. Trimming stripped 3 bases from V and 5 bases from J, with 4 bases between.